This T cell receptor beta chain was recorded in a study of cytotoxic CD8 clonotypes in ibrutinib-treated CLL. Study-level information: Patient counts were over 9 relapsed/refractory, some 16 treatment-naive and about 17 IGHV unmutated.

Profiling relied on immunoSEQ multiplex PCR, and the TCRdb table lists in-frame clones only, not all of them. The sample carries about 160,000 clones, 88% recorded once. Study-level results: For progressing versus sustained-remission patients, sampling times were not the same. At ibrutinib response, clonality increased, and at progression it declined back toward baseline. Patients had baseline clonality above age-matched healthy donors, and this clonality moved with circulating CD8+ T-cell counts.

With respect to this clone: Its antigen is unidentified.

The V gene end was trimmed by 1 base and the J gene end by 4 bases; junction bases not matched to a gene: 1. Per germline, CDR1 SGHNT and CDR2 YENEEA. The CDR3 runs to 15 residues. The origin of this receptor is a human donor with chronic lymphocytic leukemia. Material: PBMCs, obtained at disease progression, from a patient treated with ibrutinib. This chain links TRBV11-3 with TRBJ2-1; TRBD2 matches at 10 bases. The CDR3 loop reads CASSLGTSGYNEQFF. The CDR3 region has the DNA TGTGCCAGCAGCTTAGGGACTAGCGGTTACAATGAGCAGTTCTTC.